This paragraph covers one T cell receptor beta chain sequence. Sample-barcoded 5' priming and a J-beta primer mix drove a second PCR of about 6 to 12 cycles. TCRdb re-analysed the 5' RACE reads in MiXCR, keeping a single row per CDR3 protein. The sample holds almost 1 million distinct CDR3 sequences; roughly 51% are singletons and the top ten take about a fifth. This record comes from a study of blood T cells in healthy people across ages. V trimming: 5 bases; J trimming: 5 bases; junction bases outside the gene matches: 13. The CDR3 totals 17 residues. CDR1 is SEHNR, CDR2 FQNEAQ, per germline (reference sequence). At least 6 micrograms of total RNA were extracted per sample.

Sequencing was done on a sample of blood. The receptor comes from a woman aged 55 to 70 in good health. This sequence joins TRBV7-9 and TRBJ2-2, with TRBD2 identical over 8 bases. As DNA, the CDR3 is TGTGCCAGCAGCCCTCTGAGCGGGAGCATCAGGACCGGGGAGCTGTTTTTT. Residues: CASSPLSGSIRTGELFF.